This T cell receptor beta chain originates from a study of blood T cell repertoires in COVID-19. The overall study: The United States, Italy and Spain provided the acute and convalescent COVID-19 samples. The analysed material was cDNA or gDNA that came from T cells, B-cell-depleted T cells, or PBMCs.

Clones were read by immunoSEQ multiplex PCR, and TCRdb kept only the in-frame ones, dropping some. The profile shows 150,000 to 200,000 clones, approximately 80% of them singletons. The study drew participants aged about 18 to 89 years from 24 US areas. Participants had their cohort set by participant-reported clinical history. The CDR3 runs to 15 residues. Trimming stripped 1 base from V and 4 bases from J, with 14 bases between. Germline CDR1 SGHRS, CDR2 YFSETQ. Sequencing used PBMCs or T cells enriched from blood (not recorded which). The source of this sequence is a man in his fifties or sixties who had recovered from COVID-19. The rearrangement links TRBV5-1 to TRBJ2-5; D is possibly TRBD2 (6 bases). This CDR3 is CASSLTLAAPETQYF. The CDR3 nucleotides read TGCGCCAGCAGCTTGACGTTAGCGGCACCAGAGACCCAGTACTTC.